These 19 T cell receptor beta chains were all obtained from the same sample, sequenced in a study of a mutant IDH1 vaccine in newly diagnosed glioma. Sequenced by immunoSEQ multiplex PCR; TCRdb stores in-frame clones only, minus some. The sample carries roughly 130,000 clones, about four fifths recorded once. Stated time point: week 11, during vaccination. Mutant IDH1 20-mer peptide, at 300 ug, made up each vaccine dose, with topical imiquimod. No cognate antigen is known for these TCRs. The sequenced sample was PBMCs, obtained from a glioma patient whose treatment included an IDH1 peptide vaccine. The receptors come from a man aged 40-49 years with glioma.

The rearrangement links TRBV9 to TRBJ2-3, with TRBD1 matching 7 bases. Germline CDR1 reads SGDLS; CDR2 reads YYNGEE. CDR3 size: 15 residues. V trimming: 3 bases; J trimming: 0 bases; junction bases outside the gene matches: 4. The DNA of the CDR3 is TGTGCCAGCAGCGCACAGGGGTCCAGCACAGATACGCAGTATTTT. Residues: CASSAQGSSTDTQYF.

The rearrangement uses TRBV6-5 and TRBJ2-1, with 7 bases fitting TRBD2. Trimming took 5 bases from V and 7 from J; bases not matched to a gene: 8. The CDR3 totals 14 residues. The V gene's germline CDR1 is MNHEY and CDR2 SVGAGI. The CDR3, as DNA: TGTGCCAGCAGTCCGCCTGGGGGGGGGAATGAGCAGTTCTTC. Residues: CASSPPGGGNEQFF.

This clone has only a few counts. This chain uses TRBV29-1 with TRBJ2-7, with D possibly TRBD2 on 6 matching bases. Germline loops: CDR1 SQVTM, CDR2 ANQGSEA. Trimming left V 5 bases short and J 4 bases short, with 15 bases between. There are 13 residues in the CDR3. The CDR3 DNA sequence: TGCAGCGTTCCCACCAAGAGCGGGTACGAGCAGTACTTC. The encoded protein is CSVPTKSGYEQYF.

The CDR3 region is CASSINENYGYTF. The CDR3 DNA follows: TGTGCCAGTAGTATTAATGAAAACTATGGCTACACCTTC. This chain connects TRBV19 to TRBJ1-2; D is unclear. Germline loops: CDR1 LNHDA, CDR2 SQIVND (reference sequence). CDR3 length: 13 residues. V shed 3 bases and J shed 2 bases, with 7 bases lying between them.

The chain couples TRBV7-9 to TRBJ1-4; D remains ambiguous. Germline assignment: CDR1 SEHNR and CDR2 FQNEAQ (reference sequence). CDR3 length: 11 residues. Deletions cut 7 bases from V and 7 bases from J, with 7 bases between. The CDR3 DNA is TGTGCCAGCACCCGATCTGAAAAACTGTTTTTT. Translation gives CASTRSEKLFF.

The V call is TRBV5-8, the J call TRBJ2-1; tentatively, D is TRBD2 (7 bases). This CDR3 is built from 14 residues. The V gene's germline CDR1 is SGHTS and CDR2 YDEGEE. Trimming left V 1 base short and J 6 bases short, with 11 bases between. The CDR3 here is CASSLMGGPNEQFF. CDR3 in DNA: TGTGCCAGCAGCTTGATGGGGGGGCCCAATGAGCAGTTCTTC. The variable domain in full, completed from reference TRBV5-8 and TRBJ2-1, reads EAGVTQSPTHLIKTRGQQATLRCSPISGHTSVYWYQQALGLGLQFLLWYDEGEERNRGNFPPRFSGRQFPNYSSELNVNALELEDSALYLCASSLMGGPNEQFFGPGTRLTVL.

The chain carries TRBV10-3 and TRBJ1-5, with TRBD1 matching over 7 bases. With V trimmed by 0 bases and J by 6 bases, 5 bases remained unmatched. Germline-derived CDR1 and CDR2 are ENHRY and SYGVKD. The CDR3 is 15 residues long. The DNA of the CDR3 is TGTGCCATCAGTGAGTCGCAGGGGGGCGGTCAGCCCCAGCATTTT. Protein: CAISESQGGGQPQHF.

V usage is TRBV5-3 and J usage is TRBJ2-4; unclear D gene. TRBV5-3 is reported as an ORF; its role is uncertain. This CDR3 comprises 14 residues. Trimming removed 4 bases at V and 1 base at J, with 9 bases between. This CDR3 reads CARSPHFAKNIQYF. DNA for the CDR3: TGTGCCAGAAGCCCGCATTTTGCCAAAAACATTCAGTACTTC.

The J gene is TRBJ2-1, the V gene TRBV5-1, with 7 bases that match TRBD1. Trimming took 0 bases from V and 3 from J; bases not matched to a gene: 6. The CDR3 loop spans 16 amino acids. Looked up from germline, CDR1 is SGHRS and CDR2 is YFSETQ. CDR3 coding DNA: TGCGCCAGCAGCTTGGGGGACAGTCTAATCTACAATGAGCAGTTCTTC. It yields the protein CASSLGDSLIYNEQFF.

This clone showed up just a few times. V usage is TRBV6-1 and J usage is TRBJ1-5; tentative D call: TRBD1 (5 bases). Germline V gene lookup returns CDR1 MNHNS and CDR2 SASEGT. Trimming removed 0 bases from V and 5 bases from J, with 11 bases in between. The CDR3 is 15 amino acids. As DNA, the CDR3 is TGTGCCAGCAGTGAAGCGGTCACAGGCGATCAGCCCCAGCATTTT. Residues: CASSEAVTGDQPQHF.

This rearrangement joins TRBV10-3 to TRBJ2-3, with D possibly TRBD2 on 6 matching bases. CDR3 length equals 14 residues. The ends were cut back, 10 bases at V and 0 bases at J, with 14 bases in the middle. Germline CDR1 reads ENHRY; CDR2 reads SYGVKD. CDR3 region: CANGGDSSTDTQYF. CDR3 nucleotide sequence: TGTGCCAACGGAGGGGATTCAAGCACAGATACGCAGTATTTT.

The V gene is TRBV27, the J gene TRBJ2-5, with 10 bases fitting TRBD1. The germline V gene encodes CDR1 MNHEY and CDR2 SMNVEV (reference sequence). CDR3 length: 13 residues. Trimming at V came to 5 bases and at J to 7 bases, leaving 4 bases not matched to a gene. The CDR3 loop is CASSLGQGVTQYF. As DNA, the CDR3 is TGTGCCAGCAGTCTCGGACAGGGGGTGACCCAGTACTTC.

This clone has only a few counts. The V gene is TRBV21-1, the J gene TRBJ1-5; the table's D call, TRBD1, was not checked against the DNA. TRBV21-1 is a recognized pseudogene. The CDR3 is 17 residues long. In DNA form, the CDR3 reads TGTGCCCGAAAGTCCGCGACAGGGAATTATTGCAATCAGCCCCAGCATTTT. Translation: CARKSATGNYCNQPQHF.

The chain employs TRBV7-9 and TRBJ1-2, with 7 bases aligning to TRBD1. The J segment lost 3 bases and the V segment lost 4 bases, leaving 5 bases of the junction unmatched. CDR3 size: 14 residues. Germline loops: CDR1 SEHNR, CDR2 FQNEAQ (reference sequence). The CDR3 DNA follows: TGTGCCAGCAGCTACTACAGGGGAGACTATGGCTACACCTTC. Protein sequence: CASSYYRGDYGYTF.

This chain joins TRBV9 and TRBJ2-5, with a tentative D call TRBD1 (6 bases). CDR1 SGDLS and CDR2 YYNGEE come from the germline V gene. CDR3 length: 13 residues. V lost 4 bases and J lost 5, with 12 bases in between. For the CDR3, the DNA is TGTGCCAGCAGCAGACAGGTTCGGGAGACCCAGTACTTC. Protein: CASSRQVRETQYF. Supplemented by reference TRBV9 and TRBJ2-5, the full variable domain reads DSGVTQTPKHLITATGQRVTLRCSPRSGDLSVYWYQQSLDQGLQFLIQYYNGEERAKGNILERFSAQQFPDLHSELNLSSLELGDSALYFCASSRQVRETQYFGPGTRLLVL.

J is TRBJ2-2 and V is TRBV13; D perhaps matches TRBD2 (5 bases). The V gene's germline CDR1 is PRHDT and CDR2 FYEKMQ (reference sequence). Trimming stripped 1 base from V and 3 bases from J, with 15 bases between. This CDR3 has 17 residues. The CDR3 DNA sequence: TGTGCCAGCAGCTTAGCCCTACGGGGAGCGGACACCGGGGAGCTGTTTTTT. Translated, it gives CASSLALRGADTGELFF.

The CDR3 bases are TGCGCCAGCAGTGCGGTACAGGGGGTGATGGAGACCCAGTACTTC. Amino acid sequence: CASSAVQGVMETQYF. The chain recombines TRBV10-1 with TRBJ2-5; 8 bases are shared with TRBD1. The V gene's germline CDR1 is WNHNN and CDR2 SYGVQD (reference sequence). V gave up 4 bases and J gave up 5 bases; unmatched junction bases: 9. This CDR3 is 15 amino acids long.

Only a few counts were recorded for this clone. This same CDR3 is encoded by further DNA sequences in the sample. The gene calls are TRBV9 and TRBJ1-4; D is unclear. V was pared by 3 bases and J by 5 bases, with 8 bases between. In germline, CDR1 is SGDLS, CDR2 YYNGEE. The CDR3 totals 13 residues. The CDR3 loop is CASSGTGNEKLFF. In nucleotides, the CDR3 is TGTGCCAGCAGCGGTACCGGAAATGAAAAACTGTTTTTT.

This chain uses TRBV27 with TRBJ2-2; TRBD2 matches at 11 bases. CDR3 length equals 15 residues. Losses at the gene ends were 8 bases for V and 1 base for J; bases not matched to a gene: 3. CDR1 and CDR2 (germline): MNHEY, SMNVEV (reference sequence). The CDR3 DNA sequence: TGTGCCAGCCGCGGACTAGCGGGGAACACCGGGGAGCTGTTTTTT. Its protein product is CASRGLAGNTGELFF.